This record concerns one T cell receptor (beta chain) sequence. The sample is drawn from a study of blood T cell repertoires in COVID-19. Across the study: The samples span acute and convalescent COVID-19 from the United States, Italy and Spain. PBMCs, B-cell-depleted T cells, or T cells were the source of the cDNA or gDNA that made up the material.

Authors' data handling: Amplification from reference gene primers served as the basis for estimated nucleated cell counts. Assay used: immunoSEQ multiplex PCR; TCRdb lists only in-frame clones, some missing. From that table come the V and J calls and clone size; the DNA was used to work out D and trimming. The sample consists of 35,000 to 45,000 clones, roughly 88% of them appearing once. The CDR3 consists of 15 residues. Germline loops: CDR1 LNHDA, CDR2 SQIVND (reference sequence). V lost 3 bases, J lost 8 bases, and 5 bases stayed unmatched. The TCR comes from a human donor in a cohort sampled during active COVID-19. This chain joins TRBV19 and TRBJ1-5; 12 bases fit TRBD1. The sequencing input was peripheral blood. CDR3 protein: CASSMWDRGQEPQHF. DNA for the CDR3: TGTGCCAGTAGTATGTGGGACAGGGGGCAGGAGCCCCAGCATTTT.